This T cell receptor beta chain is from a study of identical twins. Study results and limitations: Twin pairs had excess sharing that was weaker in beta out-of-frame sequences.

For this clonotype: The antigen is unknown.

One entry per CDR3 protein, called by TCRdb with MiXCR from the 5' RACE reads. The table shows over 200,000 distinct CDR3 sequences, with roughly a tenth occurring only once. The CDR3 has 15 amino acids. V was clipped by 6 bases and J by 1 base; unmatched bases: 7. Germline V lookup: CDR1 ENHRY, CDR2 SYGVKD. The receptor's source is a woman aged 18-30 years in good health. V usage is TRBV10-3 and J usage is TRBJ2-7, with TRBD1 identical over 9 bases. Sequenced input: memory (CD45RO+) T cells sorted from blood. The CDR3 loop reads CAISETGGISYEQYF. The DNA for the CDR3 is TGTGCCATCAGCGAAACAGGGGGCATATCCTACGAGCAGTACTTC.